These 14 T cell receptor beta chains share one sample of origin, sequenced in a study of shared clonotypes between healthy human individuals. The table came from immunoSEQ multiplex PCR; TCRdb's copy has only in-frame clones and leaves some out. This sample carries approximately 2.3 million clones, 85% to 95% of them seen once, and the ten largest clones take 0.39%. The sequencing input was naive CD4+ T cells from PBMCs. Subset: CD45RA+ positively selected. All receptors come from a man aged 18 to 30 in good health. Some clones in this sample may be carry-over from other donors' samples.

This clone was counted a single time. The V gene is TRBV9, the J gene TRBJ2-3; 10 bases map to TRBD2. Trimming at V came to 4 bases and at J to 1 base, leaving 3 bases not matched to a gene. This CDR3 region has 15 residues. In germline, CDR1 is SGDLS, CDR2 YYNGEE. As DNA, the CDR3 is TGTGCCAGCAGCATCCTAGCGGGAGGCACAGATACGCAGTATTTT. It specifies CASSILAGGTDTQYF.

This sequence joins TRBV6-5 and TRBJ1-2, with 7 bases aligning to TRBD1. Germline CDR1 is MNHEY and CDR2 is SVGAGI. There are 14 residues in the CDR3. The V and J ends lost 2 bases and 4 bases, in that order; junction bases with no gene match: 4. In nucleotides, the CDR3 is TGTGCCAGCAGTTACGCGACAGGGTCCTATGGCTACACCTTC. It is translated as CASSYATGSYGYTF.

The chain is built from TRBV15 and TRBJ1-2; TRBD1 is a possible D gene (6 bases). CDR1 and CDR2 from the germline V gene are LNHNV and YYDKDF (reference sequence). Trimming removed 0 bases at V and 8 bases at J, with 19 bases between. The CDR3 extends over 16 amino acids. The CDR3 sequence: CATSRDYVGQGNGYTF. In DNA form, the CDR3 reads TGTGCCACCAGCAGAGATTATGTCGGGCAGGGGAACGGCTACACCTTC.

CDR3 in DNA: TGCGCCAGCAGCCAAGAGTATCAGAACACTGAAGCTTTCTTT. Its protein product is CASSQEYQNTEAFF. The chain couples TRBV4-1 to TRBJ1-1; D is unclear. The germline gives CDR1 MGHRA, CDR2 YSYEKL. With 0 bases removed from V and 1 base from J, the gap between germline ends came to 6 bases. The CDR3 runs 14 residues.

J is TRBJ1-3 and V is TRBV28, with D possibly being TRBD1 (5 bases). CDR3 size: 16 residues. CDR1 is MDHEN, CDR2 SYDVKM, per germline. V lost 3 bases and J 0 bases, leaving 12 bases between the germline ends. CDR3 sequence reads: CASSLTAALSGNTIYF. CDR3 in DNA: TGTGCCAGCAGTTTGACAGCTGCACTCTCTGGAAACACCATATATTTT. Drawing the rest from reference TRBV28 and TRBJ1-3, the complete variable domain is DVKVTQSSRYLVKRTGEKVFLECVQDMDHENMFWYRQDPGLGLRLIYFSYDVKMKEKGDIPEGYSVSREKKERFSLILESASTNQTSMYLCASSLTAALSGNTIYFGEGSWLTVV.

This clone was counted a single time. The genes are TRBV28 and TRBJ1-3, with D possibly being TRBD1 (6 bases). This CDR3 region has 18 residues. Between the trimmed V and J ends, which lost 4 bases and 0 bases, there was a span of 19 bases. CDR1 MDHEN and CDR2 SYDVKM come from the germline V gene. In DNA, the CDR3 is TGTGCCAGCAGTTATACGGACAGACACTTTAGCTCTGGAAACACCATATATTTT. This sequence encodes CASSYTDRHFSSGNTIYF.

V and J are TRBV30 and TRBJ1-6; the match to TRBD1 covers 10 bases. CDR3 length equals 15 residues. V dropped 3 bases and J dropped 8; count of bases not matched to a gene: 7. CDR1 GTSNPN and CDR2 SVGIG come from the germline V gene (reference sequence). The CDR3 loop reads CAWRDTGTGDSPLHF. For the CDR3, the DNA is TGTGCCTGGAGGGATACCGGGACAGGGGATTCACCCCTCCACTTT.

This chain links TRBV27 with TRBJ2-7; 12 nucleotides line up with TRBD2. The germline gives CDR1 MNHEY, CDR2 SMNVEV (reference sequence). V shed 5 bases and J 2 bases; nucleotides not matched to a gene: 4. This CDR3 is built from 15 residues. The CDR3 here is CASSARLAGAYEQYF. The DNA of the CDR3 is TGTGCCAGCAGTGCCCGACTAGCGGGAGCCTACGAGCAGTACTTC.

This clone occurred once. The rearrangement joins TRBV11-3 to TRBJ2-2; D could derive from TRBD1 or TRBD2 (6 bases each). This CDR3 has 16 amino acids. The V gene lost 5 bases and the J gene lost 5 bases, with 18 bases spanning the gap. Germline V gives CDR1 SGHNT, CDR2 YENEEA. CDR3 DNA sequence: TGTGCCAGCAGCCCCGGGCAGGGGAGGCGAACCGGGGAGCTGTTTTTT. It translates to CASSPGQGRRTGELFF.

About this clone itself: This sample also contains other DNA sequences that code for the same CDR3. The V gene is TRBV5-1, the J gene TRBJ2-3; D is unclear. Trimming took 0 bases from V and 6 from J, leaving 5 bases between them. This CDR3 is built from 12 residues. Germline V gene lookup returns CDR1 SGHRS and CDR2 YFSETQ. The CDR3 nucleotides read TGCGCCAGCAGCTTGGGGAAGGATACGCAGTATTTT. This sequence encodes CASSLGKDTQYF.

This clone occurred once. The J gene is TRBJ2-2, the V gene TRBV9; D might be TRBD1 (6 bases). V was cut by 2 bases and J by 4 bases, with 9 bases left in between. CDR1 is SGDLS and CDR2 is YYNGEE in the germline V gene. CDR3 size: 14 residues. The CDR3 DNA sequence: TGTGCCAGCAGCGTCCCAGGGGCCACCGGGGAGCTGTTTTTT. It encodes CASSVPGATGELFF.

This clone was picked up a small number of times. V usage is TRBV10-3 and J usage is TRBJ1-2; a possible D gene is TRBD1 (6 bases). This CDR3 is built from 14 residues. The germline CDR1 and CDR2 sequences are ENHRY and SYGVKD. The germline V and J ends were trimmed by 6 bases and 3 bases, with 14 bases remaining between them. The CDR3 spells CAIRSGEVDYGYTF. In DNA, the CDR3 is TGTGCCATCAGGTCAGGGGAGGTCGACTATGGCTACACCTTC.

The J gene is TRBJ1-3, the V gene TRBV5-1, with a tentative D call TRBD1 (5 bases). Trimming shortened V by 4 bases and J by 0 bases, and 14 bases separated the two germline ends. The CDR3 has 16 residues. The germline V gene has CDR1 SGHRS and CDR2 YFSETQ. The CDR3 loop is CASSGGPSNSGNTIYF. The CDR3 region has the DNA TGCGCCAGCAGCGGGGGACCTAGCAACTCTGGAAACACCATATATTTT.

V is TRBV5-4 and J is TRBJ2-3, with 7 nucleotides matching TRBD1. The CDR3 runs to 15 residues. J was trimmed by 6 bases and V by 4 bases; bases with no gene match: 11. Germline CDR1 SGHNT, CDR2 YYREEE (reference sequence). CDR3 sequence (DNA): TGTGCCAGCAGCGGGGGACAGCAGCGGAGTGATACGCAGTATTTT. Translation: CASSGGQQRSDTQYF.